This T cell receptor (beta chain) came from a study of human T cells and chemical hapten exposure. In the study overall: There were weekly diphenylcyclopropenone doses to the scalp for patients throughout the roughly 23-week study. Reading of the patch tests, which applied 0.01% DPC to the upper back, occurred at 6 days.

Time point meaning: patch test 1, 2 weeks after DPC sensitization. Treatment here: therapeutic diphenylcyclopropenone sensitization with weekly scalp DPC. Study-wide findings and caveats: Compared with pre-sensitization or healthy control sets, expanded TCRs clustered more.

This clonotype was detected a few times. Antigen: not known. One entry per CDR3 protein, called by TCRdb with MiXCR from the RACE reads. The data show around 69,000 distinct CDR3 sequences, with approximately 9.4% seen just once and around 3.3% held by the top ten. The V end was cut by 1 base, the J end by 2 bases, with 8 bases between. The CDR3 sequence is 13 residues long. Germline V lookup: CDR1 DFQATT, CDR2 SNEGSKA (reference sequence). This clonotype was sampled from a woman aged 40 to 50 with alopecia areata. Some clones in this sample may be carry-over from other donors' samples. The chain carries TRBV20-1 and TRBJ2-5, with D unresolved. The sample consisted of whole blood, taken in connection with sensitization to the hapten diphenylcyclopropenone (DPC). CDR3 amino acids: CSARGPEQETQYF. CDR3 nucleotide sequence: TGCAGTGCTAGAGGGCCTGAACAAGAGACCCAGTACTTC.